The rows below give T cell receptor beta chains drawn from one sample of a study of blood T cell repertoires in COVID-19. The method was immunoSEQ multiplex PCR; TCRdb's version includes in-frame clones alone and lacks a portion of them. This sample has 40,000 or so clones; around four fifths occur once, and the top ten carry approximately 1.6%. Sequenced input: peripheral blood. The receptors shown here come from a man aged 55-75 years with COVID-19, enrolled during active disease. The CDR3 runs from the conserved cysteine through the conserved F or W. Each record gives: J gene, D gene, V gene, clone size, CDR3 protein, CDR3 DNA. The D gene is left open where the match is weak. Not all rows give a size; the values are once, few, many and, for expanded clones, a class.

TRBJ2-7 TRBD1 TRBV3-1/TRBV3-2 - CASSQGQGLEQYF TGTGCCAGCAGCCAAGGACAGGGCCTCGAGCAGTACTTC
TRBJ2-4 - TRBV4-2 - CASSPGNSGIQYF TGTGCCAGCAGCCCAGGGAATTCAGGCATTCAGTACTTC
TRBJ1-6 - TRBV19 - CASSRDNSPLHF TGTGCCAGTAGTCGTGATAATTCACCCCTCCACTTT
TRBJ1-5 - TRBV28 once CASSLSGGGRGQPQHF TGTGCCAGCAGTTTATCGGGGGGAGGGAGAGGGCAGCCCCAGCATTTT
TRBJ1-5 - TRBV6-2/TRBV6-3 - CASSYLATGFGQPQHF TGTGCCAGCAGTTACTTAGCAACAGGGTTTGGTCAGCCCCAGCATTTT
TRBJ2-4 - TRBV18 - CASSPPSPLAKNIQYF TGTGCCAGCTCGCCTCCGTCGCCACTAGCCAAAAACATTCAGTACTTC
TRBJ1-2 - TRBV27 - CASSAQGVSGYTF TGTGCCAGCAGTGCCCAAGGGGTTAGTGGCTACACCTTC
TRBJ2-7 TRBD1 TRBV19 - CASSRQGAYEQYF TGTGCCAGTAGTCGACAGGGTGCCTACGAGCAGTACTTC
TRBJ2-7 - TRBV5-1 - CASSFTGPLDEQYF TGCGCCAGCAGCTTCACAGGACCTCTCGACGAGCAGTACTTC
TRBJ1-6 TRBD1 TRBV28 - CASSTPFGTANNSPLHF TGTGCCAGCAGTACACCTTTCGGGACAGCCAATAATTCACCCCTCCACTTT
TRBJ2-7 TRBD2 TRBV18 - CASSRSRQLAAYYEQYF TGTGCCAGCTCACGATCTAGGCAACTAGCGGCTTACTACGAGCAGTACTTC
TRBJ2-1 - TRBV19 once CASTSRVAYNEQFF TGTGCCAGCACTAGCCGTGTGGCCTACAATGAGCAGTTCTTC
TRBJ2-1 - TRBV12-5 - CASGLPQYNEQFF TGTGCTAGTGGTTTGCCACAGTACAATGAGCAGTTCTTC
TRBJ1-4 - TRBV6-5 - CASSAGRGNEKLFF TGTGCCAGCAGCGCCGGCAGGGGTAATGAAAAACTGTTTTTT
TRBJ2-5 TRBD2 TRBV28 - CASRPGTNKETQYF TGTGCCAGCAGACCCGGGACTAACAAAGAGACCCAGTACTTC